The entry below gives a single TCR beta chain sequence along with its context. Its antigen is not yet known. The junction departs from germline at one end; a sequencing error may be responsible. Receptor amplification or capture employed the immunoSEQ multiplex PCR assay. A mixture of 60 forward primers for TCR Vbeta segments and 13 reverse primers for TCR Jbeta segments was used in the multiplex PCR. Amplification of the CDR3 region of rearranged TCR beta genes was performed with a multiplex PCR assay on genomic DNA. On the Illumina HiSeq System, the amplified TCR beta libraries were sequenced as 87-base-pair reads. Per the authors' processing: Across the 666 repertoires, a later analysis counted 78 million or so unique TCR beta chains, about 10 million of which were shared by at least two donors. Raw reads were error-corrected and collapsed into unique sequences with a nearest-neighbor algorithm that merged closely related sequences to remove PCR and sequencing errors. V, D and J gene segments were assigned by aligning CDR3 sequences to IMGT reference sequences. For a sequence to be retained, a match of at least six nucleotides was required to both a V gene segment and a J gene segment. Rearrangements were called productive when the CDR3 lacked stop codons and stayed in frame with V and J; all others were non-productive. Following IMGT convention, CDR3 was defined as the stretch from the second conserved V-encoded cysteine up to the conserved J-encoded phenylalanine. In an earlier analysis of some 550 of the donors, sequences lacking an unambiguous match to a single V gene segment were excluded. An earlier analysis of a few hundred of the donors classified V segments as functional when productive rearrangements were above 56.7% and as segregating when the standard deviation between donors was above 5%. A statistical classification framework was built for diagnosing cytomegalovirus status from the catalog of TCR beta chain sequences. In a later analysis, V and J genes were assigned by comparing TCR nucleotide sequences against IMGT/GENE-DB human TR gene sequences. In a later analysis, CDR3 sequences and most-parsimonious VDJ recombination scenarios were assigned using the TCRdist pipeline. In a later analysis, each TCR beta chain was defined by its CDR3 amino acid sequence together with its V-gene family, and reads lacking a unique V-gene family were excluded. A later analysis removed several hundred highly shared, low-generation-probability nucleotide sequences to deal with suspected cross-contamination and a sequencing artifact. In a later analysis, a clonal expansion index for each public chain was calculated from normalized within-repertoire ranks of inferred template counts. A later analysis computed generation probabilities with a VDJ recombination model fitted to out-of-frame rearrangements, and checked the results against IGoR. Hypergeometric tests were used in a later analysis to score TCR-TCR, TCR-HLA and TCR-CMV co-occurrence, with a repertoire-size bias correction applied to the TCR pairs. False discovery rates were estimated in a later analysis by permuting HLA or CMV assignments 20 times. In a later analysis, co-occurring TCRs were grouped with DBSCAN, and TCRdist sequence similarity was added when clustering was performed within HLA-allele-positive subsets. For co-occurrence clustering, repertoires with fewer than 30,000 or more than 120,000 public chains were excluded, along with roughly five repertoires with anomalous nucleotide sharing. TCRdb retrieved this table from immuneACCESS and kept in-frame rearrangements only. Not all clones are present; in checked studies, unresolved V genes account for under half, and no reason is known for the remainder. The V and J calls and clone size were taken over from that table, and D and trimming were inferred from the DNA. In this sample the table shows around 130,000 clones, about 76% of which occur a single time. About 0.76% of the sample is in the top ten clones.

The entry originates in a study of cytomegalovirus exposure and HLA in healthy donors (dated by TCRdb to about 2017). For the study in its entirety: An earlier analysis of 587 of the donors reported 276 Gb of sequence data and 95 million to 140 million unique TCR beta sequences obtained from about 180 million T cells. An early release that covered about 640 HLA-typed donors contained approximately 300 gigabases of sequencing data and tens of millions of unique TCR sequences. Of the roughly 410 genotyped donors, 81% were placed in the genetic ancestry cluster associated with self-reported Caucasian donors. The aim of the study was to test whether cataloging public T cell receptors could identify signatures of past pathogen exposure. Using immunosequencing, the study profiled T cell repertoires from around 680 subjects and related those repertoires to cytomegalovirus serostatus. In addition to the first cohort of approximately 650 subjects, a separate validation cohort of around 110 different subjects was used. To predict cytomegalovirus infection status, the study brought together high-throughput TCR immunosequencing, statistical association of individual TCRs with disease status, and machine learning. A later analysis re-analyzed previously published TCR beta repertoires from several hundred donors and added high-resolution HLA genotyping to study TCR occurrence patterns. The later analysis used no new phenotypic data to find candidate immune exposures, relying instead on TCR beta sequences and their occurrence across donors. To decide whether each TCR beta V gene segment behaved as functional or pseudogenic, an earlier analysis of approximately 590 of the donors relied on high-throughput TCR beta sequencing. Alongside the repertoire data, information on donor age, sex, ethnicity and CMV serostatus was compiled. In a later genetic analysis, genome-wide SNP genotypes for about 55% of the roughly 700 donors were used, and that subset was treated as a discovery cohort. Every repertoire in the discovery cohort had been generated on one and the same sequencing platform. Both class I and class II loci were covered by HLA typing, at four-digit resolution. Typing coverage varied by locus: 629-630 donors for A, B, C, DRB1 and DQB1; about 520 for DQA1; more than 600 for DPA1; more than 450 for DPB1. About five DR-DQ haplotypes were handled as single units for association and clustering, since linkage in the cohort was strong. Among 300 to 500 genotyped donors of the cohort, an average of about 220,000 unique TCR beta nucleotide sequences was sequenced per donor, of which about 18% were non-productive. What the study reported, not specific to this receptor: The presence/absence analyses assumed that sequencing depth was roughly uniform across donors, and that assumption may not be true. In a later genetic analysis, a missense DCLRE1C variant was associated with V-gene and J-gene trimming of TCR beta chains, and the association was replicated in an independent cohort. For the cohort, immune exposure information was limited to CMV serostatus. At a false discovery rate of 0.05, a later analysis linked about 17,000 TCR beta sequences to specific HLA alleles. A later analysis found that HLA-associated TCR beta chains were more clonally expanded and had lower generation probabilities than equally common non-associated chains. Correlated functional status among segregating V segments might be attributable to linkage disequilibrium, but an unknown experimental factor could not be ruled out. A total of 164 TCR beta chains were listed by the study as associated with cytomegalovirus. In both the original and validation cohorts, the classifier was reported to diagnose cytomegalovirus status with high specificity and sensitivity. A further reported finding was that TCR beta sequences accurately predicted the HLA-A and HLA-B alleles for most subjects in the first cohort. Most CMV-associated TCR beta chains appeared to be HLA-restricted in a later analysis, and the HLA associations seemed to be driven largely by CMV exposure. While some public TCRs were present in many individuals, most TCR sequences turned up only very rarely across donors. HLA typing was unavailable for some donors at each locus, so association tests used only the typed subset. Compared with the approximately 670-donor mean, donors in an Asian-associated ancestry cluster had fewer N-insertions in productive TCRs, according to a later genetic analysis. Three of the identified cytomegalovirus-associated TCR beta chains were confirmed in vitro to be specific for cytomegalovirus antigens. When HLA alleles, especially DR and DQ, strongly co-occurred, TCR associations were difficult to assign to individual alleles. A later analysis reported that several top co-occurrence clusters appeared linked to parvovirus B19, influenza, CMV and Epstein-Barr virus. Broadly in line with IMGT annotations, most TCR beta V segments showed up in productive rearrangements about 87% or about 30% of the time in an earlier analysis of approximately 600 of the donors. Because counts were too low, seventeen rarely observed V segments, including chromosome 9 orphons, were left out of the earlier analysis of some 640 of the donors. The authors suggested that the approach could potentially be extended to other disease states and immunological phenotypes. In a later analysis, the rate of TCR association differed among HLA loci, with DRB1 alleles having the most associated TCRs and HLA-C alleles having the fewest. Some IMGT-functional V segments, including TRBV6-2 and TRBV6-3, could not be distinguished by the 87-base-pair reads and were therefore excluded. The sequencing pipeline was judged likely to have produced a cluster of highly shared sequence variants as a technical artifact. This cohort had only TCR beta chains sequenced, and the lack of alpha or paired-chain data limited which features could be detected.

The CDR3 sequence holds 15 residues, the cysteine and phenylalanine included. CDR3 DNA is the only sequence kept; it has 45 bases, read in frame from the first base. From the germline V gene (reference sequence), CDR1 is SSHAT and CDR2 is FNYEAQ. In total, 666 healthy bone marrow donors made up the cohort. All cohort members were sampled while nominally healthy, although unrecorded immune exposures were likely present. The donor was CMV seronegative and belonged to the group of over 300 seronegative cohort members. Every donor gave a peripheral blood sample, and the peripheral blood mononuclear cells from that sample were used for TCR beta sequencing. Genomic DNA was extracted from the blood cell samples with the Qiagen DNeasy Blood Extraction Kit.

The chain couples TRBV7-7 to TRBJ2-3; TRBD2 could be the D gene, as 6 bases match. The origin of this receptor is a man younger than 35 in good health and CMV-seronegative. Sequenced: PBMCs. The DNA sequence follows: TGTGCTAGCAGCATTGTCGGGGGTGACACAGATACGCAGTATTTT. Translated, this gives CASSIVGGDTDTQYF. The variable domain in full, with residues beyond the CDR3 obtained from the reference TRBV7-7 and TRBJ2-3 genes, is GAGVSQSPRYKVTKRGQDVTLRCDPISSHATLYWYQQALGQGPEFLTYFNYEAQPDKSGLPSDRFSAERPEGSISTLTIQRTEQRDSAMYRCASSIVGGDTDTQYFGPGTRLTVL.